This T cell receptor (beta chain) was identified during a study of blood T cell repertoires in COVID-19. The wider study: Spain, Italy and the United States supplied samples that represented acute and convalescent COVID-19. The analysed material was cDNA or gDNA that came from T cells, B-cell-depleted T cells, or PBMCs.

The V and J ends lost 6 bases and 7 bases, in that order; junction bases with no gene match: 15. The CDR3 contains 16 residues. The V gene's germline CDR1 is MNHEY and CDR2 SMNVEV (reference sequence). As processed by the authors: Estimation of nucleated cell counts relied on the amplification of reference gene primers. TCRdb's copy holds only in-frame clones and misses some; the assay was immunoSEQ multiplex PCR. The DNA gave D and trimming, while V, J and clone size come from that table. The table has approximately 180,000 clones, approximately 83% seen once. The material sequenced was peripheral blood. The J gene is TRBJ1-2, the V gene TRBV27; TRBD1 aligns across 9 bases. The clonotype was recovered from a man aged 55 to 69 with acute or convalescent COVID-19. The CDR3 bases are TGTGCCAGCAGGGCACACCGGGACAGGGTTCGAGGTGGCTACACCTTC. Translation gives CASRAHRDRVRGGYTF.